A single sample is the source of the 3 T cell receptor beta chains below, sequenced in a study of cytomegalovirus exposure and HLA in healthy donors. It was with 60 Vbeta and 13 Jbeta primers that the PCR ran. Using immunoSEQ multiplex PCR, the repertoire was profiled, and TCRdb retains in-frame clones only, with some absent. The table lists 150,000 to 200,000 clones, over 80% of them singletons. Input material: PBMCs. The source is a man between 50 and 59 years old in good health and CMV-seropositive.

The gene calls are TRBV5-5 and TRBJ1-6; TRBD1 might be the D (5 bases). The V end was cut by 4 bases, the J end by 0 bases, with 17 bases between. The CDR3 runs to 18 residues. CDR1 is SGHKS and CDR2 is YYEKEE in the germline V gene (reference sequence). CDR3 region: CASSPTWGLSSYNSPLHF. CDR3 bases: TGTGCCAGCAGCCCAACGTGGGGCCTAAGCTCCTATAATTCACCCCTCCACTTT.

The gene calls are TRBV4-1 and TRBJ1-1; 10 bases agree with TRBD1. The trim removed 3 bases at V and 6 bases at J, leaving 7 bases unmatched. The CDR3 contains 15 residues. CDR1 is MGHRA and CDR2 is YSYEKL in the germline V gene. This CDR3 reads CASSQRPGQGPEAFF. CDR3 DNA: TGCGCCAGCAGCCAGAGACCGGGACAGGGGCCTGAAGCTTTCTTT.

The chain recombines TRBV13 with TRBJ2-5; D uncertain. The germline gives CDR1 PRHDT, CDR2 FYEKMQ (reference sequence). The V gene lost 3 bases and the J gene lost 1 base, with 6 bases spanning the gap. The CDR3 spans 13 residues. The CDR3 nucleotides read TGTGCCAGCAGCTTGAGAGGCCAAGAGACCCAGTACTTC. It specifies CASSLRGQETQYF.